The rows below give T cell receptor beta chains drawn from one sample of a study of T cell repertoires in cytomegalovirus infection. From the reads, TCRdb called clonotypes with MiXCR, one entry per CDR3 protein. Altogether about 200,000 distinct CDR3 sequences are present, roughly 9.8% being singletons, with the ten largest covering about 4.6%. Sample: PBMCs. The receptor source for this set is a human donor in good health (CMV status not recorded). Some clones in this sample may be carry-over from other donors' samples. Each CDR3 is given with its conserved first and last residue. D genes are given only for firm matches. Part of the rows lack a size; the others show once, few, many or a class for expanded clones.

D: TRBD2; V: TRBV12-3/TRBV12-4; J: TRBJ2-2; size: few; DNA: TGTGCCAGCAGTTTAAAGGGACTAGGATTTGGCGGGGAGCTGTTTTTT; CDR3: CASSLKGLGFGGELFF
D: NA; V: TRBV7-2; J: TRBJ1-2; size: many; DNA: TGTGCCAGCAGCGCCCAGGGTTTAGAGTCCTATGGCTACACCTTC; CDR3: CASSAQGLESYGYTF
D: TRBD1; V: TRBV7-3; J: TRBJ2-3; size: many; DNA: TGTGCCAGCAGCAGACAGGGATCGGATACGCAGTATTTT; CDR3: CASSRQGSDTQYF
D: TRBD2; V: TRBV29-1; J: TRBJ2-3; size: many; DNA: TGCAGCGTTGTTGGACTAGCGGGATCTAGCACAGATACGCAGTATTTT; CDR3: CSVVGLAGSSTDTQYF
D: NA; V: TRBV6-6; J: TRBJ2-1; size: NA; DNA: TGTGCCAGCAGTGACTGGGGCGCGGGGTCCTACAATGAGCAGTTCTTC; CDR3: CASSDWGAGSYNEQFF
D: NA; V: TRBV7-8; J: TRBJ1-1; size: many; DNA: TGTGCCAGCAGCTTAGCTTTCCGGTCCCGTGTTGAGGCTTTCTTT; CDR3: CASSLAFRSRVEAFF
D: TRBD1; V: TRBV20-1; J: TRBJ1-1; size: few; DNA: TGCAGCTTTACGACAGGGGGCCCGAACACTGAAGCTTTCTTT; CDR3: CSFTTGGPNTEAFF
D: NA; V: TRBV18; J: TRBJ2-7; size: NA; DNA: TGTGCCAGCTCACCCGGGAAGACCAAACCCAACTTC; CDR3: CASSPGKTKPNF
D: NA; V: TRBV6-5; J: TRBJ1-1; size: few; DNA: TGTGCCAGCAGTTACTCGTTATCAGGGGCCACTGAAGCTTTCTTT; CDR3: CASSYSLSGATEAFF
D: NA; V: TRBV7-2; J: TRBJ2-3; size: NA; DNA: TGTGCCAGCAGCCAAATAGCGAGGGGACCGCAACGAGATACGCAGTATTTT; CDR3: CASSQIARGPQRDTQYF
D: NA; V: TRBV27; J: TRBJ2-7; size: NA; DNA: TGTGCCAGCTCCCGTGACGTGGGACCTGGGGGAGAGCAGTACTTC; CDR3: CASSRDVGPGGEQYF
D: NA; V: TRBV7-2; J: TRBJ1-2; size: many; DNA: TGTGCCAGCAGCTTAGGACGGGAGAACTATGGCTACACCTTC; CDR3: CASSLGRENYGYTF
D: NA; V: TRBV28; J: TRBJ2-2; size: many; DNA: TGTGCCAGCAGTTTCCTCGGCGGGGGCCCTAACACCGGGGAGCTGTTTTTT; CDR3: CASSFLGGGPNTGELFF
D: NA; V: TRBV19; J: TRBJ1-5; size: many; DNA: TGTGCCAGTAGTGTACAAGGCAATCAGCCCCAGCATTTT; CDR3: CASSVQGNQPQHF
D: NA; V: TRBV7-2; J: TRBJ1-2; size: many; DNA: TGTGCCAGCACCCCCGGAGACAGAAACTATGGCTACACCTTC; CDR3: CASTPGDRNYGYTF
D: NA; V: TRBV19; J: TRBJ1-2; size: many; DNA: TGTGCCAGTAGTGTACAAACAGGGAGCGGCTACACCTTC; CDR3: CASSVQTGSGYTF
D: TRBD1; V: TRBV24-1; J: TRBJ1-5; size: many; DNA: TGTGCCACACAGGGGACCTTAAATCAGCCCCAGCATTTT; CDR3: CATQGTLNQPQHF
D: NA; V: TRBV7-2; J: TRBJ1-2; size: many; DNA: TGTGCCAGCAGCTATGGCATGGACAGCGCTTCTGGCTACACCTTC; CDR3: CASSYGMDSASGYTF
D: TRBD2; V: TRBV11-2; J: TRBJ2-2; size: NA; DNA: TGTGCCAGCAGCTTACTAGCGGGAGACGGGGAGCTGTTTTTT; CDR3: CASSLLAGDGELFF
D: NA; V: TRBV12-3/TRBV12-4; J: TRBJ2-5; size: many; DNA: TGTGCCAGCAGTCCGCCCCCCAAGCGGATGTACCAAGAGACCCAGTACTTC; CDR3: CASSPPPKRMYQETQYF
D: TRBD2; V: TRBV28; J: TRBJ2-4; size: few; DNA: TGTGCCAGCAGTTTGTGGGGGGGGAAAAACATTCAGTACTTC; CDR3: CASSLWGGKNIQYF
D: NA; V: TRBV7-8; J: TRBJ1-1; size: many; DNA: TGTGCCAGCAGCCCCGCCGCGAACACTGAAGCTTTCTTT; CDR3: CASSPAANTEAFF
D: NA; V: TRBV7-2; J: TRBJ2-3; size: many; DNA: TGTGCCAGCAGCCTCAGGAGGGATGGTCCAGATACGCAGTATTTT; CDR3: CASSLRRDGPDTQYF
D: TRBD1; V: TRBV19; J: TRBJ2-7; size: NA; DNA: TGTGCCAGTAGTCCGGACAGGGGGCTAGTCTACGAGCAGTACTTC; CDR3: CASSPDRGLVYEQYF
D: NA; V: TRBV28; J: TRBJ1-5; size: many; DNA: TGTGCCAGCAGTTTAACACGATATCAGCCCCAGCATTTT; CDR3: CASSLTRYQPQHF
D: NA; V: TRBV4-1; J: TRBJ2-1; size: many; DNA: TGCGCCAGCAGCCAATACGGGAGTTCCTCCTACAATGAGCAGTTCTTC; CDR3: CASSQYGSSSYNEQFF
D: NA; V: TRBV5-1; J: TRBJ2-1; size: NA; DNA: TGCGCCAGCAGCTCAGGCTACCGGACAGTATCGTATGAGCAGTTCTTC; CDR3: CASSSGYRTVSYEQFF